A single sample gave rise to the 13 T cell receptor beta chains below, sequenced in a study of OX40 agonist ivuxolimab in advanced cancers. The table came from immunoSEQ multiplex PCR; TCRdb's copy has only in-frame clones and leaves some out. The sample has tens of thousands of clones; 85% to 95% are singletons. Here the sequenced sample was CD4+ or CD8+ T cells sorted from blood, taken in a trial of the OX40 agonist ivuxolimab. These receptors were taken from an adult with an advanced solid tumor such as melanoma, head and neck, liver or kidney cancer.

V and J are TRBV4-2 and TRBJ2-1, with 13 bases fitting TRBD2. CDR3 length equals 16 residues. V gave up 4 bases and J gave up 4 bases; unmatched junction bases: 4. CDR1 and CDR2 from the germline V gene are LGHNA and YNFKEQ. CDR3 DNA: TGTGCCAGCAGCCCACCGGGACTAGCGGGGTACAATGAGCAGTTCTTC. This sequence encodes CASSPPGLAGYNEQFF.

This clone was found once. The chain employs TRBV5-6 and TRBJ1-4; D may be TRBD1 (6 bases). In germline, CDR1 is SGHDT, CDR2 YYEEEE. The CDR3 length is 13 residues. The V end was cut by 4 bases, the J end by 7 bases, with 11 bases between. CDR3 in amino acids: CASSPGTSEKLFF. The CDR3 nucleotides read TGTGCCAGCAGCCCGGGGACATCTGAAAAACTGTTTTTT.

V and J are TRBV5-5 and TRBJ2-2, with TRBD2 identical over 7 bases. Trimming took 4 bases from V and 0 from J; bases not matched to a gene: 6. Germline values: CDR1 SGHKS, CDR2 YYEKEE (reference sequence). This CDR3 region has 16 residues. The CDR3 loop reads CASSRPGGTNTGELFF. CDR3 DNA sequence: TGTGCCAGCAGCCGCCCGGGGGGTACGAACACCGGGGAGCTGTTTTTT.

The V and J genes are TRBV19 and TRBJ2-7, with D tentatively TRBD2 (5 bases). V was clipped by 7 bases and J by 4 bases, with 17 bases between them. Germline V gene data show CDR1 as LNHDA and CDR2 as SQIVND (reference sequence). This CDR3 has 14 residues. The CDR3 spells CASNPDSTGYEQYF. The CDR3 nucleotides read TGTGCCAGTAACCCGGACTCGACGGGTTACGAGCAGTACTTC.

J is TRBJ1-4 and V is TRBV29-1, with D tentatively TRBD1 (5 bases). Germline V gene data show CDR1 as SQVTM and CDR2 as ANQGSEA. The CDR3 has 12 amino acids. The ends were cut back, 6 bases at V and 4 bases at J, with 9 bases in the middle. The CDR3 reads CSVGDSNEKLFF. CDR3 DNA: TGCAGCGTAGGAGACAGTAATGAAAAACTGTTTTTT. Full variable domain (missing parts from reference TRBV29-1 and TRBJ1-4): SAVISQKPSRDICQRGTSLTIQCQVDSQVTMMFWYRQQPGQSLTLIATANQGSEATYESGFVIDKFPISRPNLTFSTLTVSNMSPEDSSIYLCSVGDSNEKLFFGSGTQLSVL.

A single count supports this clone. CDR3 sequence (DNA): TGTGCCAGCAGCCCAGGTGGAGGGCCCAGCTATGGCTACACCTTC. As protein: CASSPGGGPSYGYTF. The chain combines TRBV7-9 with TRBJ1-2; no clear D. Germline loops: CDR1 SEHNR, CDR2 FQNEAQ (reference sequence). Trimming left V 5 bases short and J 4 bases short, with 17 bases between. This CDR3 comprises 15 residues.

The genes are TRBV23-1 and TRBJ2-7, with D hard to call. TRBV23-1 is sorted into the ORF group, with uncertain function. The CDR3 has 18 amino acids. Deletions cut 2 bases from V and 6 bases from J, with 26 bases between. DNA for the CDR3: TGCGCCAGCAGTCAACCCGCTTTAGATCGGTTCCGTCGGCTCGAGCAGTACTTC. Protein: CASSQPALDRFRRLEQYF.

The CDR3, as DNA: TGTGCCAGCAGCCTAGTGGGAAACAGTCCCCTATACACAGATACGCAGTATTTT. It specifies CASSLVGNSPLYTDTQYF. The chain couples TRBV13 to TRBJ2-3; D is unclear. CDR3 length: 18 amino acids. The germline CDR1 and CDR2 sequences are PRHDT and FYEKMQ (reference sequence). With 5 bases removed from V and 2 bases from J, the gap between germline ends came to 23 bases.

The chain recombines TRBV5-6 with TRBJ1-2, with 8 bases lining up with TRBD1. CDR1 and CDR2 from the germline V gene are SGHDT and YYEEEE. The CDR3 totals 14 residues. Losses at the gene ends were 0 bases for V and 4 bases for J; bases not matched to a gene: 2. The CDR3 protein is CASSLAGGPYGYTF. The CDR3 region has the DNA TGTGCCAGCAGCTTGGCAGGGGGCCCCTATGGCTACACCTTC. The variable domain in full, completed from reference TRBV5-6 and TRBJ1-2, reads DAGVTQSPTHLIKTRGQQVTLRCSPKSGHDTVSWYQQALGQGPQFIFQYYEEEERQRGNFPDRFSGHQFPNYSSELNVNALLLGDSALYLCASSLAGGPYGYTFGSGTRLTVV.

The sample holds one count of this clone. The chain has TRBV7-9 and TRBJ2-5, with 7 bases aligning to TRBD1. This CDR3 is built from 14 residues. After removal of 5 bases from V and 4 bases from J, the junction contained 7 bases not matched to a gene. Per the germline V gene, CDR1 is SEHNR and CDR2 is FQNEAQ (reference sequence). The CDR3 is CASSQVAGGETQYF. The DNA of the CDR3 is TGTGCCAGCAGCCAGGTAGCAGGGGGAGAGACCCAGTACTTC. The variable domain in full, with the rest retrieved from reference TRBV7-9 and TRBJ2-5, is DTGVSQNPRHKITKRGQNVTFRCDPISEHNRLYWYRQTLGQGPEFLTYFQNEAQLEKSRLLSDRFSAERPKGSFSTLEIQRTEQGDSAMYLCASSQVAGGETQYFGPGTRLLVL.

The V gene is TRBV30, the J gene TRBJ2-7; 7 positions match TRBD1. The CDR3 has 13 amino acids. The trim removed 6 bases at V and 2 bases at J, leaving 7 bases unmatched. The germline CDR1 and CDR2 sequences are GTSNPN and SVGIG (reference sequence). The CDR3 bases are TGTGCCTGCACCGACAGGGCGACCTACGAGCAGTACTTC. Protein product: CACTDRATYEQYF. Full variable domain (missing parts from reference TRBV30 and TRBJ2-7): SQTIHQWPATLVQPVGSPLSLECTVEGTSNPNLYWYRQAAGRGLQLLFYSVGIGQISSEVPQNLSASRPQDRQFILSSKKLLLSDSGFYLCACTDRATYEQYFGPGTRLTVT.

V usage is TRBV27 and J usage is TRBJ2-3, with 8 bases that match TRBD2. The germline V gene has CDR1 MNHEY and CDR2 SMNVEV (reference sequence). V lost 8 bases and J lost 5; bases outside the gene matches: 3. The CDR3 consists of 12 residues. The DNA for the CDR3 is TGTGCCAGCGGCGGGGGGATAGATACGCAGTATTTT. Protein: CASGGGIDTQYF.

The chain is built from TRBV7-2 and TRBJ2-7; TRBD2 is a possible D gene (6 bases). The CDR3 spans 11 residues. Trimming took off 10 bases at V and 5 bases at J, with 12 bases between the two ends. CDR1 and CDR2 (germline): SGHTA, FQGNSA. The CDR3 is CATGRGNEQYF. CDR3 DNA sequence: TGTGCCACCGGACGGGGGAACGAGCAGTACTTC.